Below, 18 T cell receptor beta chains from the same sample are listed, as sequenced in a study of shared clonotypes between healthy human individuals. The table came from immunoSEQ multiplex PCR; TCRdb's copy has only in-frame clones and leaves some out. The table has under 600,000 clones, around 97% seen once. The sequencing sample was made of naive CD4+ T cells sorted from blood. Subset reported: CD45RA+ positively selected. The receptors derive from a woman between 25 and 40 years old in good health.

The CDR3 reads CASSLALNTEAFF. The CDR3 DNA is TGCGCCAGCAGCTTGGCTCTGAACACTGAAGCTTTCTTT. The chain carries TRBV5-1 and TRBJ1-1; D unclear. The V and J ends lost 0 bases and 0 bases respectively, with 3 bases between them. Germline lookup yields CDR1 SGHRS and CDR2 YFSETQ. The CDR3 contains 13 residues.

This chain links TRBV10-3 with TRBJ2-7; D is possibly TRBD1 (5 bases). Germline V lookup: CDR1 ENHRY, CDR2 SYGVKD. This CDR3 spans 14 amino acids. The V gene lost 0 bases and the J gene lost 5 bases, with 11 bases spanning the gap. CDR3 bases: TGTGCCATCAGTGAGTCGCAGGGAAACCACGAGCAGTACTTC. Protein: CAISESQGNHEQYF.

The chain is built from TRBV4-2 and TRBJ2-2; perhaps D is TRBD1 or TRBD2 (5 bases each). Trimming removed 6 bases from V and 6 bases from J, with 23 bases in between. The germline gives CDR1 LGHNA, CDR2 YNFKEQ. The CDR3 spans 17 residues. The CDR3 reads CASRRTRFSLGAGELFF. CDR3 nucleotides: TGTGCCAGCAGACGAACGAGGTTCTCCCTGGGGGCCGGGGAGCTGTTTTTT.

The chain combines TRBV30 with TRBJ1-4; 8 bases align to TRBD1. Germline assignment: CDR1 GTSNPN and CDR2 SVGIG (reference sequence). The CDR3 loop spans 14 amino acids. Trimming took 3 bases from V and 3 from J; bases not matched to a gene: 3. In nucleotides, the CDR3 is TGTGCCTGGAGCCAGGACAGGGCTAATGAAAAACTGTTTTTT. Protein product: CAWSQDRANEKLFF.

The CDR3 here is CASSNPQSTDTQYF. In DNA form, the CDR3 reads TGTGCCAGCAGTAATCCCCAAAGCACAGATACGCAGTATTTT. The chain is built from TRBV27 and TRBJ2-3; D remains unclear. Trimming shortened V by 5 bases and J by 0 bases, and 9 bases separated the two germline ends. CDR3 length equals 14 residues. CDR1 is MNHEY and CDR2 is SMNVEV in the germline V gene (reference sequence).

The chain couples TRBV28 to TRBJ2-2; TRBD2 matches at 8 bases. Germline CDR1 MDHEN, CDR2 SYDVKM. The trim removed 3 bases at V and 5 bases at J, leaving 11 bases unmatched. The CDR3 is 17 residues long. The chain's CDR3 is CASSFPPGGPSTGELFF. The CDR3 bases are TGTGCCAGCAGTTTCCCCCCGGGAGGGCCATCTACCGGGGAGCTGTTTTTT.

This chain links TRBV6-1 with TRBJ2-3, with D unclear. Germline loops: CDR1 MNHNS, CDR2 SASEGT. The CDR3 is made up of 13 amino acids. The germline V and J ends were trimmed by 0 bases and 6 bases, with 7 bases remaining between them. CDR3 coding DNA: TGTGCCAGCAGTGAAGCGCCCGGGGATACGCAGTATTTT. This sequence encodes CASSEAPGDTQYF.

This clone was seen a handful of times. V usage is TRBV28 and J usage is TRBJ1-5; D not resolved. This CDR3 spans 15 amino acids. Germline V lookup: CDR1 MDHEN, CDR2 SYDVKM. The germline V and J ends were trimmed by 6 bases and 0 bases, with 12 bases remaining between them. In nucleotides, the CDR3 is TGTGCCAGCAGCAGGACGCGGTATAGCAATCAGCCCCAGCATTTT. Amino acid sequence: CASSRTRYSNQPQHF.

This chain connects TRBV5-4 to TRBJ2-1, with TRBD2 identical over 11 bases. V lost 0 bases to trimming and J lost 4 bases; unmatched junction nucleotides: 3. The germline CDR1 and CDR2 sequences are SGHNT and YYREEE (reference sequence). This CDR3 is built from 16 residues. The CDR3: CASSLARLAGYNEQFF. The CDR3 coding sequence is TGTGCCAGCAGCTTGGCCCGACTAGCGGGGTACAATGAGCAGTTCTTC.

The V gene is TRBV28, the J gene TRBJ2-1; no firm D call. Germline assignment: CDR1 MDHEN and CDR2 SYDVKM. V was clipped by 6 bases and J by 3 bases, with 12 bases between them. The CDR3 totals 14 residues. This chain's CDR3 is CASSRRLNYNEQFF. CDR3 nucleotide sequence: TGTGCCAGCAGCCGCAGACTCAACTACAATGAGCAGTTCTTC.

The chain employs TRBV19 and TRBJ2-2, with 7 bases identical to TRBD2. The CDR3 sequence is 15 residues long. Germline CDR1 LNHDA, CDR2 SQIVND (reference sequence). Trimming took 6 bases from V and 1 from J; bases not matched to a gene: 5. CDR3 sequence reads: CASRGGLGNTGELFF. For the CDR3, the DNA is TGTGCCAGTAGGGGAGGACTAGGGAACACCGGGGAGCTGTTTTTT. The full variable domain, rest sourced from reference TRBV19 and TRBJ2-2, is DGGITQSPKYLFRKEGQNVTLSCEQNLNHDAMYWYRQDPGQGLRLIYYSQIVNDFQKGDIAEGYSVSREKKESFPLTVTSAQKNPTAFYLCASRGGLGNTGELFFGEGSRLTVL.

This chain uses TRBV2 with TRBJ2-2; TRBD2 aligns across 11 bases. The length of the CDR3 is 17 residues. V shed 9 bases and J 3 bases; nucleotides not matched to a gene: 12. Looked up from germline, CDR1 is SNHLY and CDR2 is FYNNEI. The CDR3 reads CASRRPGLADHTGELFF. Written as DNA, the CDR3 is TGTGCCAGTAGGAGACCGGGACTAGCGGACCACACCGGGGAGCTGTTTTTT.

J is TRBJ1-1 and V is TRBV10-2; TRBD1 might be the D (5 bases). There are 13 residues in the CDR3. Germline V CDR1 and CDR2: WSHSY, SAAADI. V dropped 9 bases and J dropped 3 bases, with 14 bases sitting between them. In DNA, the CDR3 is TGCGCCAGTCGACAGATGGTGTACACTGAAGCTTTCTTT. Its translation is CASRQMVYTEAFF.

The chain has TRBV10-3 and TRBJ1-1; 8 nucleotides agree with TRBD1. V trimming: 8 bases; J trimming: 3 bases; junction bases outside the gene matches: 14. The length of the CDR3 is 16 residues. The germline V gene has CDR1 ENHRY and CDR2 SYGVKD. The CDR3 region has the DNA TGTGCCATCCGCGTACTCCAGTTCAGGGGGCACACTGAAGCTTTCTTT. It specifies CAIRVLQFRGHTEAFF.

The chain links TRBV6-6 to TRBJ1-6; 8 positions match TRBD1. Looked up from germline, CDR1 is MNHNY and CDR2 is SVGAGI (reference sequence). The CDR3 extends over 14 amino acids. Trimming cost V 5 bases and J 9 bases; bases outside gene matches: 6. CDR3 nucleotide sequence: TGTGCCAGCAGTCCGGACAGGGTGGGTTCACCCCTCCACTTT. It encodes CASSPDRVGSPLHF.

A single count supports this clone. The V call is TRBV27, the J call TRBJ2-1; 7 bases match TRBD2. The CDR3 is 15 amino acids. V was pared by 3 bases and J by 1 base, with 3 bases of the junction left unmatched. From germline, CDR1 is MNHEY and CDR2 SMNVEV (reference sequence). The CDR3 loop reads CASSLRGISYNEQFF. CDR3 DNA: TGTGCCAGCAGTTTGCGGGGGATTTCCTACAATGAGCAGTTCTTC.

This clone was observed a single time. For the CDR3, the DNA is TGCGCCAGCAGCCTGGGCCTCTTTAATTCACCCCTCCACTTT. This encodes CASSLGLFNSPLHF. The chain employs TRBV5-1 and TRBJ1-6, with no clear D. Germline CDR1 SGHRS, CDR2 YFSETQ. Trimming left V 4 bases short and J 6 bases short, with 11 bases between. CDR3 size: 14 residues.

This sequence joins TRBV19 and TRBJ2-2; perhaps TRBD2 as D (5 bases). Germline CDR1 reads LNHDA; CDR2 reads SQIVND (reference sequence). The V gene lost 3 bases and the J gene lost 5 bases, with 10 bases spanning the gap. This CDR3 region has 14 residues. DNA of the CDR3: TGTGCCAGTAGTATTCCCCCGGGGACCGGGGAGCTGTTTTTT. It encodes CASSIPPGTGELFF.